Sequencing of this TCR beta chain was carried out in a study of blood T cell repertoires in COVID-19. Study context: Samples taken during acute and convalescent COVID-19 were collected in the United States, Italy and Spain.

Authors' methods: By means of reference gene primer amplification, nucleated cell counts were estimated. Using immunoSEQ multiplex PCR, the repertoire was profiled, and TCRdb retains in-frame clones only, with some absent. V, J and clone size were drawn from that table, and D and trimming were deduced from the DNA. Among 200,000 to 300,000 clones listed, about 87% were seen once. This clone was seen a single time. Trimming removed 4 bases from V and 9 bases from J, with 15 bases in between. This CDR3 is built from 13 residues. Germline V gene sequence: CDR1 KGHSY, CDR2 FQNENV. This sequence joins TRBV16 and TRBJ1-2; possible D gene TRBD1, 5 bases. The receptor was derived from a woman aged 40 to 49 with acute COVID-19. Sequenced material: PBMCs or T cells enriched from blood (not recorded which). This chain's CDR3 is CASSPQGKLRYTF. The CDR3 DNA sequence: TGTGCCAGCAGCCCGCAGGGAAAACTTCGCTACACCTTC.